This TCR beta chain was sequenced for a study of cytomegalovirus exposure and HLA in healthy donors. Overall study results and limits: TCR beta V- and J-gene trimming, according to a later analysis, was linked to a missense DCLRE1C variant. The likely origin of a cluster of highly shared sequence variants was a sequencing artifact.

Both 60 Vbeta primers and 13 Jbeta primers went into the PCR. Assay used: immunoSEQ multiplex PCR; TCRdb lists only in-frame clones, some missing. In the table there are more than 130,000 clones, 73% of which are singletons. Details on this clone: Antigen specificity is unknown.

Germline CDR1 and CDR2: SGHNT and YYREEE (reference sequence). This CDR3 spans 14 amino acids. V lost 9 bases and J lost 0; bases outside the gene matches: 4. The chain has TRBV5-4 and TRBJ1-3; TRBD1 aligns across 9 bases. The sequence was collected from a human donor in good health. The sequenced sample consisted of PBMCs. The CDR3 DNA sequence: TGTGCCACCACAGGGGGCATCTCTGGAAACACCATATATTTT. This sequence encodes CATTGGISGNTIYF. Using reference TRBV5-4 and TRBJ1-3 for the parts outside the CDR3, the full variable domain is ETGVTQSPTHLIKTRGQQVTLRCSSQSGHNTVSWYQQALGQGPQFIFQYYREEENGRGNFPPRFSGLQFPNYSSELNVNALELDDSALYLCATTGGISGNTIYFGEGSWLTVV.